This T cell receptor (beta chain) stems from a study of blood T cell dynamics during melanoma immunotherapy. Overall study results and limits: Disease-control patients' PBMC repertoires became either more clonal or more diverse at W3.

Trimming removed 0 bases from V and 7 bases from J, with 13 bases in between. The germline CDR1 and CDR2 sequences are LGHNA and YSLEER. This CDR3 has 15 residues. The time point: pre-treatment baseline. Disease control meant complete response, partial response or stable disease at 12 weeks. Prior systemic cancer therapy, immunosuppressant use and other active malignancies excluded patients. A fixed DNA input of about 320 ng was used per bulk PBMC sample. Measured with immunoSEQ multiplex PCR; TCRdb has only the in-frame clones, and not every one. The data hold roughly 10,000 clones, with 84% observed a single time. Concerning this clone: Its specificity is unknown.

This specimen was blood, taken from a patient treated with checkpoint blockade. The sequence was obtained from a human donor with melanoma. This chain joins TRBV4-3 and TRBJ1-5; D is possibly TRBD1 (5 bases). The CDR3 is CASSQDRNRNQPQHF. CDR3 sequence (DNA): TGCGCCAGCAGCCAAGATCGAAACAGGAACCAGCCCCAGCATTTT.